This TCR beta chain originates from a study of blood T cell repertoires in COVID-19 (dated by TCRdb to about 2020). As for the study more broadly: The collaborator samples originated in the United States, Italy and Spain and spanned the acute and convalescent phases of COVID-19. Samples were obtained from the ongoing ImmuneRACE study (first 160 participants) and from some 1,300 subjects provided by 6 global collaborators. Where available, HLA class I and class II types were obtained from metadata supplied by the sample provider rather than from assay-based typing. A freely available public database, intended as a resource for researchers studying the immune response to SARS-CoV-2, is where the repertoires were released. Deeply sampled blood TCRbeta repertoires from subjects exposed to, actively infected with, or recovered from COVID-19 were included in the dataset. The prospective study material was composed of cDNA or gDNA derived from T cells, B-cell-depleted T cells, or PBMCs. A de-identified subject ID, COVID-19 status, age in years and sex were almost always included in the sample metadata. Study-wide findings and limitations: Clinical and demographic metadata were provided uncurated, with the amount varying by source and participant.

Each collaborating institution followed its own protocols to collect whole blood in K2EDTA tubes. For TCRbeta analysis, collaborators shipped samples as frozen whole blood, isolated PBMCs, or DNA extracted from either of those sample types. V trim: 6 bases; J trim: 4 bases; unmatched bases: 15. In the germline V gene, CDR1 corresponds to MNHEY and CDR2 to SVGEGT. The CDR3 runs 18 residues from the cysteine to the phenylalanine. The retained sequence is limited to the CDR3, 54 bases, with the frame set at the first base. TCRbeta CDR3 regions were amplified from genomic DNA by means of the immunoSEQ Assay, a bias-controlled multiplex PCR. Per the source publication's procedure: Within the assay, amplification of reference gene primers was used to estimate how many nucleated cells each sample contained. To quantify the absolute abundance of each unique TCRbeta CDR3 rearrangement, sequence reads were collapsed and filtered. Productive Simpson clonality was computed per sample as the square root of Simpson's diversity index over productive rearrangements. The immuneACCESS repertoire file appears here via TCRdb, limited to in-frame rearrangements. These files lack a portion of the clones; in checked studies, under half of the deficit traces to unresolved V genes, and the cause of the others is not known. V and J calls and clone size are given by that table; D and trimming were obtained from the DNA. Present in this sample are around 220,000 clones, roughly 80% of which were seen just once. The ten largest account for 20% of the sample.

Regarding this clone: The specificity of this receptor is unknown. Base qualities are not recorded, but no much larger clone differs from it by a single base.

The receptor's source is a man aged 25-40 years with active or convalescent COVID-19. The specimen was peripheral blood. The chain joins TRBV6-2 or TRBV6-3 to TRBJ1-5; 10 central bases correspond to TRBD1. The CDR3 protein is CASSFRDRGSIGNQPQHF. The nucleotide sequence reads as follows: TGTGCCAGCAGCTTCCGGGACAGGGGCTCGATAGGGAATCAGCCCCAGCATTTT.